This T cell receptor (beta chain) appears in the sequencing data of a study of blood T cell repertoires in COVID-19. Study-level information: T cells, B-cell-depleted T cells, or PBMCs supplied cDNA or gDNA.

The assay was immunoSEQ multiplex PCR, and TCRdb's table has in-frame clones only and misses some. The data contain approximately 140,000 clones, more than 70% of them seen just once; the ten biggest clones take up over 9.5%. This CDR3 contains 16 residues. Germline CDR1 reads LNHDA; CDR2 reads SQIVND (reference sequence). The germline V and J ends were trimmed by 0 bases and 0 bases, with 11 bases remaining between them. The material sequenced was peripheral blood. The chain is built from TRBV19 and TRBJ1-1, with D unclear. The receptor was isolated from a man aged 45-65 years with active or convalescent COVID-19. The CDR3: CASSIDGRLVNTEAFF. DNA of the CDR3: TGTGCCAGTAGTATAGATGGCAGGTTAGTGAACACTGAAGCTTTCTTT.